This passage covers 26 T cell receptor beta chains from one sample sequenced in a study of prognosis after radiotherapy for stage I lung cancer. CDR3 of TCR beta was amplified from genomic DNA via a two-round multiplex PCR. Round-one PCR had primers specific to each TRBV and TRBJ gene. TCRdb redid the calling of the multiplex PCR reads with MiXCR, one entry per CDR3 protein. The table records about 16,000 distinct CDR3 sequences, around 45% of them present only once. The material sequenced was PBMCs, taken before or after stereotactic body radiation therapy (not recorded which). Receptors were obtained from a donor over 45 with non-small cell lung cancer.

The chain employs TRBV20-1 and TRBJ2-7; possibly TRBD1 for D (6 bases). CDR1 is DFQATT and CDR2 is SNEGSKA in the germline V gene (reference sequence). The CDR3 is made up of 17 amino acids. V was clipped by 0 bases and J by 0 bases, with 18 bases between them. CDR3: CSARDRLRGWSSYEQYF. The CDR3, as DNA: TGCAGTGCTAGAGATCGGTTAAGGGGGTGGAGCTCCTACGAGCAGTACTTC.

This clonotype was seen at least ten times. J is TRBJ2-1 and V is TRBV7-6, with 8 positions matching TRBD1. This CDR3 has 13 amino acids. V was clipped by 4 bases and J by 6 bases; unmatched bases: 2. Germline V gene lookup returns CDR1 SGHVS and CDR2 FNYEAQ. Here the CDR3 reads CASSSRGPNEQFF. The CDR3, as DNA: TGTGCCAGCAGCTCCAGGGGGCCCAATGAGCAGTTCTTC.

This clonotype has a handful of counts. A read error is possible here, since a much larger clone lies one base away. The CDR3 loop reads CAISLSPSGTSYEQYF. Here the CDR3 DNA reads TGTGCCATCAGTTTATCCCCTAGCGGGACTTCCTACGAGCAGTACTTC. This chain uses TRBV10-3 with TRBJ2-7, with TRBD2 identical over 9 bases. The CDR3 length is 16 residues. The V and J ends lost 5 bases and 1 base, in that order; junction bases with no gene match: 9. CDR1 is ENHRY and CDR2 is SYGVKD in the germline V gene.

The CDR3 protein is CASSLGLAGGRETQYF. The CDR3, as DNA: TGTGCCAGCAGCCTGGGACTAGCGGGAGGTCGAGAGACCCAGTACTTC. The chain couples TRBV3-1 to TRBJ2-5; TRBD2 matches at 15 bases. The CDR3 consists of 16 residues. J gave up 4 bases and V 4 bases, and 4 bases lay outside the gene matches. CDR1 and CDR2 (germline): LGHDT, YNNKEL (reference sequence).

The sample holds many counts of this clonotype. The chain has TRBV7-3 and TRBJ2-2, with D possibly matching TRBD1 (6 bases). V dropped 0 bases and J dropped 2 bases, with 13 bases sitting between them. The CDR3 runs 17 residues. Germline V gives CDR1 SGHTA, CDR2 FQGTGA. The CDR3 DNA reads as TGTGCCAGCAGCTTAACACCGACAGGTGTAAACACCGGGGAGCTGTTTTTT. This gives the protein CASSLTPTGVNTGELFF.

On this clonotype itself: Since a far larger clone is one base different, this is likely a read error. CDR3 loop: CASSYDVSSGGEQYF. CDR3 coding DNA: TGTGCCAGCAGTTACGATGTCAGTTCGGGAGGCGAGCAGTACTTC. This sequence joins TRBV6-9 and TRBJ2-7, with 7 bases lining up with TRBD2. The CDR3 length is 15 residues. Germline assignment: CDR1 MNHGY and CDR2 SVAAGI. V shed 3 bases and J 6 bases; nucleotides not matched to a gene: 11.

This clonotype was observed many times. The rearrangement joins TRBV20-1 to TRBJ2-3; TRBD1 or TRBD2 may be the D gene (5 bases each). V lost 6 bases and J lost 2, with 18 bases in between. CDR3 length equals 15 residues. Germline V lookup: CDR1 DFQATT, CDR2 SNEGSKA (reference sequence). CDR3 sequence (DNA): TGCAGTGCGACCCAGGGCGCTAGCCCCACAGATACGCAGTATTTT. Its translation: CSATQGASPTDTQYF.

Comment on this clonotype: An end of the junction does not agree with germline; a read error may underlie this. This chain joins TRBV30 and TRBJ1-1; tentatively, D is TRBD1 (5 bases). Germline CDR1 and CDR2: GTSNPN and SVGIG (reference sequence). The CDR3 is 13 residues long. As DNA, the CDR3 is TGTGCCTGGAGTGCAGGGATGAAGACTGAAGCTTTCTTT. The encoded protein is CAWSAGMKTEAFF.

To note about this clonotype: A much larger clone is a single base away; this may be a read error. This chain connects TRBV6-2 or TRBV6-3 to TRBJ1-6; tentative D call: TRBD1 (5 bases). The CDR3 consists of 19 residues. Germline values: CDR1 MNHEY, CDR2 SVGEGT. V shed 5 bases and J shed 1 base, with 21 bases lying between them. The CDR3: CASSAPPWVRESYNSPLHF. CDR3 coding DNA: TGTGCCAGCAGTGCCCCCCCCTGGGTCAGGGAATCCTATAATTCACCCCTCCACTTT.

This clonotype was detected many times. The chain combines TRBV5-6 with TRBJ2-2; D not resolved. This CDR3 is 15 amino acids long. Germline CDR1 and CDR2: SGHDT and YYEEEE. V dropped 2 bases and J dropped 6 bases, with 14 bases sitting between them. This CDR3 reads CASSFPGPASGELFF. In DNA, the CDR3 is TGTGCCAGCAGCTTTCCCGGGCCGGCATCCGGGGAGCTGTTTTTT.

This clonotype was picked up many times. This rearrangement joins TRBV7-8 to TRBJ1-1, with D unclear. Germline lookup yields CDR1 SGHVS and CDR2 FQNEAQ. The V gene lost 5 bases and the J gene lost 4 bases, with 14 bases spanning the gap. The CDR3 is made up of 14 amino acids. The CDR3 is CASSLSGVGTEAFF. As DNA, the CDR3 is TGTGCCAGCAGCCTCAGTGGGGTAGGCACTGAAGCTTTCTTT.

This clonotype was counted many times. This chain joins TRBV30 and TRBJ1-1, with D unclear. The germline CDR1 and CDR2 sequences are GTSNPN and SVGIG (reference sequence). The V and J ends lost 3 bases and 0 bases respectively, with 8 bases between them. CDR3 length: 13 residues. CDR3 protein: CAWRGTLNTEAFF. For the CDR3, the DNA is TGTGCCTGGAGGGGCACTTTGAACACTGAAGCTTTCTTT.

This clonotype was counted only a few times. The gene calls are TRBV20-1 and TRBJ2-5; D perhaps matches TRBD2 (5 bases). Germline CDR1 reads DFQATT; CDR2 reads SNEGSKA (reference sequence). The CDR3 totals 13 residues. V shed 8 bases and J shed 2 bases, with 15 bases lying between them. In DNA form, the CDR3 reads TGCAGTACCACTAGTCCGGGACAAGAGACCCAGTACTTC. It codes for CSTTSPGQETQYF.

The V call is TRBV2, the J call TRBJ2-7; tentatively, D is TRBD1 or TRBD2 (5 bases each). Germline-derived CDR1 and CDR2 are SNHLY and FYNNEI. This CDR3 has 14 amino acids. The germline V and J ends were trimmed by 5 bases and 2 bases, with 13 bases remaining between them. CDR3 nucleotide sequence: TGTGCCAGCAGTTCCGACCGGGGCACCTACGAGCAGTACTTC. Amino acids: CASSSDRGTYEQYF.

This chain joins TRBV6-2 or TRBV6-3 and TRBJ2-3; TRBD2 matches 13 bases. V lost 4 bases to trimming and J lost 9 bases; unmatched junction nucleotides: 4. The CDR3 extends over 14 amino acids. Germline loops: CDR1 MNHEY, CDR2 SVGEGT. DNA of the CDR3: TGTGCCAGCAGTTTCTCGGGACTAGCGGGAACGCAGTATTTT. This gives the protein CASSFSGLAGTQYF.

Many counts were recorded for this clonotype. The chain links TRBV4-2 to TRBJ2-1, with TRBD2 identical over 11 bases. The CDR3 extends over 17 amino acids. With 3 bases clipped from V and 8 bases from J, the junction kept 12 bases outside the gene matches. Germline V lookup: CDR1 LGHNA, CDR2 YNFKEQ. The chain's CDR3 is CASSQYHSGGAWYEQFF. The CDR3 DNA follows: TGTGCCAGCAGCCAGTACCATAGCGGGGGGGCCTGGTATGAGCAGTTCTTC.

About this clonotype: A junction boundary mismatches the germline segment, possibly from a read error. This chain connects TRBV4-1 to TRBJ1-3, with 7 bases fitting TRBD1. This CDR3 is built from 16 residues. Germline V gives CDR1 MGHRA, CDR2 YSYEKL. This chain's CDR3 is CASIQNTGAQTNTIYF. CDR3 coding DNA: TGCGCCAGCATCCAAAATACAGGGGCGCAGACTAACACCATATATTTT.

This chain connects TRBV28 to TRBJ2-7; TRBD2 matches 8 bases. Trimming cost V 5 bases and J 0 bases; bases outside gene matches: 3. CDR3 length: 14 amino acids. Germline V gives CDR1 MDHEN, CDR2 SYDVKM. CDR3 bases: TGTGCCAGCAGTGTAGCGGGAAGCTCCTACGAGCAGTACTTC. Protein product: CASSVAGSSYEQYF.

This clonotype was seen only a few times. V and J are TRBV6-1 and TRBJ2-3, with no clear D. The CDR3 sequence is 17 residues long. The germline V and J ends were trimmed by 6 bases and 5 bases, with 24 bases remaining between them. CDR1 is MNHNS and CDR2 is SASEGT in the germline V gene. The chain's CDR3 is CASSPYGHSSYEDTQYF. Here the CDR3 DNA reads TGTGCCAGCAGCCCCTACGGGCACTCCTCGTACGAAGATACGCAGTATTTT.

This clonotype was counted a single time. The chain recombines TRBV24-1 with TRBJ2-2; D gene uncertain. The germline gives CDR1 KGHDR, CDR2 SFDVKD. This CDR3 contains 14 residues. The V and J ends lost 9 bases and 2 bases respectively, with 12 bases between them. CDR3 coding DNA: TGTGCCACCGCCTCACTGTCAAACACCGGGGAGCTGTTTTTT. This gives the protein CATASLSNTGELFF.

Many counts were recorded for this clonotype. The DNA of the CDR3 is TGCAGTGCTACAGAAACAGGGGCCGCGGGAGGGCTCTCCTACGAGCAGTACTTC. Residues: CSATETGAAGGLSYEQYF. The genes are TRBV20-1 and TRBJ2-7; TRBD2 matches at 9 bases. Germline values: CDR1 DFQATT, CDR2 SNEGSKA (reference sequence). The CDR3 consists of 18 residues. V lost 4 bases to trimming and J lost 0 bases; unmatched junction nucleotides: 16.

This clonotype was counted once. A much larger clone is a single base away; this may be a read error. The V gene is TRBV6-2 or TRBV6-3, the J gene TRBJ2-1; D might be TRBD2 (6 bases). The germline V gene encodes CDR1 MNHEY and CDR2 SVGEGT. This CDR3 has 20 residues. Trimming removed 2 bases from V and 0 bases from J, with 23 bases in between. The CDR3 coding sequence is TGTGCCAGCAGTTACACCGCGGGGCCCGACGACATTCGCTCCTACAATGAGCAGTTCTTC. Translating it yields CASSYTAGPDDIRSYNEQFF.

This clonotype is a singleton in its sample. CDR3 sequence reads: CASSPSSYEQYF. DNA of the CDR3: TGTGCCAGCAGCCCCAGCTCCTACGAGCAGTACTTC. J is TRBJ2-7 and V is TRBV2, with D hard to call. Germline CDR1 is SNHLY and CDR2 is FYNNEI. The V and J ends lost 6 bases and 0 bases respectively, with 6 bases between them. The CDR3 is made up of 12 amino acids.

CDR3: CASSLFVCANSPLHF. DNA for the CDR3: TGTGCCAGCAGTTTATTCGTGTGTGCTAATTCACCCCTCCACTTT. V usage is TRBV27 and J usage is TRBJ1-6, with D unresolved. Germline CDR1 MNHEY, CDR2 SMNVEV (reference sequence). The length of the CDR3 is 15 residues. The V gene lost 1 base and the J gene lost 6 bases, with 10 bases spanning the gap.

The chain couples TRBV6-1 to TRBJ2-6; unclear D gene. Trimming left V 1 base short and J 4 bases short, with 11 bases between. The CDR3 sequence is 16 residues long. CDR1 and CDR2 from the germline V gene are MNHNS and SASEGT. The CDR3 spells CASSEDWGVGANVLTF. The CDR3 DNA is TGTGCCAGCAGTGAAGATTGGGGTGTAGGGGCCAACGTCCTGACTTTC.

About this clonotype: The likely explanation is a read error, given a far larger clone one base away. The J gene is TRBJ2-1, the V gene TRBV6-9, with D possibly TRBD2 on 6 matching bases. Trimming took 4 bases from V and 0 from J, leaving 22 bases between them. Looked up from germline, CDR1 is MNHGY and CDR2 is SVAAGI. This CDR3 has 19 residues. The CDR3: CASSLRRGCGPSSYNEQFF. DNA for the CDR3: TGTGCCAGCAGTTTACGACGGGGGTGCGGGCCGAGCTCCTACAATGAGCAGTTCTTC.